This T cell receptor (beta chain) was retrieved from a study of beta chain features in type 1 diabetes. Overall study: The study found patients and healthy donors alike in age, gender and cell yields.

The V end lost 4 bases, the J end lost 8 bases, and 12 bases lay between the germline ends. CDR3 length: 12 amino acids. The V gene's germline CDR1 is SGHDT and CDR2 YYEEEE. The authors reverse transcribed all of the isolated RNA, so sequencing captured expressed TCRB transcripts. TCRdb's copy holds only in-frame clones and misses some; the assay was immunoSEQ multiplex PCR. The data show 310,000 or so clones, 9.3% seen once. Study outcomes and limitations: A closer apparent resemblance between naive, central memory and Treg TCRB repertoires was seen in patients than in healthy donors. Type 1 diabetes patients had fewer VDJ junction insertions and more deletions. Among patients with Type 1 diabetes, TCRB CDR3s were moderately but significantly shorter in every one of the four CD4+ subsets.

This clone was recorded a few times. Its antigen remains unknown. The clonotype comes from a young man with type 1 diabetes. Sequencing was performed on central memory CD4+ T cells from blood. V usage is TRBV5-6 and J usage is TRBJ1-1; tentative D call: TRBD1 (6 bases). DNA for the CDR3: TGTGCCAGCAGCCCAGGGGTTTCCGAAGCTTTCTTT. This translates into CASSPGVSEAFF. The full variable domain, rest sourced from reference TRBV5-6 and TRBJ1-1, is DAGVTQSPTHLIKTRGQQVTLRCSPKSGHDTVSWYQQALGQGPQFIFQYYEEEERQRGNFPDRFSGHQFPNYSSELNVNALLLGDSALYLCASSPGVSEAFFGQGTRLTVV.